The 22 T cell receptor beta chains in this list originate from one sample, sequenced in a study of blood T cell repertoires in COVID-19. The table came from immunoSEQ multiplex PCR; TCRdb's copy has only in-frame clones and leaves some out. The sample has a few hundred thousand clones, 80% to 95% seen once. The source material was PBMCs or T cells enriched from blood (not recorded which). Receptors originate from a woman between 35 and 50 years old who had been exposed to COVID-19.

The chain couples TRBV19 to TRBJ1-1; no clear D gene. Germline CDR1 reads LNHDA; CDR2 reads SQIVND (reference sequence). V was trimmed by 3 bases and J by 1 base, leaving 9 bases between them. The CDR3 is 14 residues long. The CDR3 DNA reads TGTGCCAGTAGTATTAGAGGGCGGAACACTGAAGCTTTCTTT. Amino acid sequence: CASSIRGRNTEAFF.

The J gene is TRBJ1-5, the V gene TRBV5-6; D possibly corresponds to TRBD1 (5 bases). This CDR3 is built from 14 residues. Trimming took 4 bases from V and 3 from J, leaving 11 bases between them. Germline CDR1 and CDR2: SGHDT and YYEEEE. The CDR3 is CASSRGQTNQPQHF. The CDR3 DNA follows: TGTGCCAGCAGCCGCGGACAAACCAATCAGCCCCAGCATTTT.

The chain uses TRBV12-3 or TRBV12-4 and TRBJ1-2, with 7 nucleotides matching TRBD1. Germline trimming cut 5 bases from V and 7 bases from J; bases unmatched to any gene: 4. The CDR3 has 12 residues. The CDR3 loop reads CASSLGTVGYTF. In DNA, the CDR3 is TGTGCCAGCAGTCTTGGGACAGTTGGCTACACCTTC.

The CDR3 sequence: CASSKVSTGEYSNQPQHF. The CDR3, as DNA: TGTGCCAGCAGCAAAGTAAGTACAGGGGAATATAGCAATCAGCCCCAGCATTTT. This rearrangement joins TRBV21-1 to TRBJ1-5; the table names TRBD1, a call not compared with the DNA. TRBV21-1 constitutes a pseudogene. CDR3 length equals 18 residues.

This clone was found a few times. The CDR3 nucleotides are TGTGCCAGCAGTTTAAGGGGGTCTACTGAAGCTTTCTTT. This sequence encodes CASSLRGSTEAFF. This sequence joins TRBV27 and TRBJ1-1; D may be TRBD1 (6 bases). There are 13 residues in the CDR3. With 2 bases removed from V and 5 bases from J, the gap between germline ends came to 9 bases. The germline CDR1 and CDR2 sequences are MNHEY and SMNVEV (reference sequence).

The chain couples TRBV11-2 to TRBJ2-2; tentative D call: TRBD1 (5 bases). With 4 bases removed from V and 4 bases from J, the gap between germline ends came to 10 bases. The CDR3 covers 14 residues. Germline CDR1 is SGHAT and CDR2 is FQNNGV. The CDR3 nucleotides read TGTGCCAGCAGCTCGCACAGGCGCACCGGGGAGCTGTTTTTT. Its translation: CASSSHRRTGELFF.

The chain employs TRBV6-1 and TRBJ1-4; TRBD1 matches at 8 bases. With V trimmed by 1 base and J by 8 bases, 6 bases remained unmatched. Looked up from germline, CDR1 is MNHNS and CDR2 is SASEGT. CDR3 length: 15 amino acids. DNA of the CDR3: TGTGCCAGCAGTGAAGAGGACAGGGTCAGGGAAAAACTGTTTTTT. It yields the protein CASSEEDRVREKLFF.

In this sample, this clone turned up once. The chain uses TRBV19 and TRBJ2-3; a possible D gene is TRBD1 (6 bases). Trimming pared 7 bases from V and 8 bases from J, leaving 13 bases between. The CDR3 extends over 12 amino acids. Germline lookup yields CDR1 LNHDA and CDR2 SQIVND (reference sequence). For the CDR3, the DNA is TGTGCCAGTACTCCCCAAGGGGGTACGCAGTATTTT. Protein product: CASTPQGGTQYF.

The chain is built from TRBV18 and TRBJ1-2, with D unresolved. Deletions cut 5 bases from V and 3 bases from J, with 13 bases between. The CDR3 runs 14 residues. CDR1 is KGHSH, CDR2 LQKENI, per germline. The CDR3 sequence is CASSTTGTDYGYTF. Here the CDR3 DNA reads TGTGCCAGCTCAACGACGGGTACGGACTATGGCTACACCTTC.

The rearrangement uses TRBV4-2 and TRBJ1-2; 8 bases agree with TRBD1. The CDR3 has 14 amino acids. The ends lost 3 bases at V and 6 bases at J; junction bases unmatched: 6. Germline lookup yields CDR1 LGHNA and CDR2 YNFKEQ. CDR3 amino acids: CASSQDREKNGYTF. CDR3 nucleotide sequence: TGTGCCAGCAGCCAGGACAGGGAGAAGAATGGCTACACCTTC.

CDR3 loop: CASSELGTGYNEQFF. As DNA, the CDR3 is TGCGCCAGCAGTGAGCTTGGGACAGGGTACAATGAGCAGTTCTTC. The chain links TRBV10-1 to TRBJ2-1; 9 positions agree with TRBD1. The CDR3 covers 15 residues. Trimming took 2 bases from V and 4 from J; bases not matched to a gene: 3. The germline CDR1 and CDR2 sequences are WNHNN and SYGVQD (reference sequence).

This chain joins TRBV20-1 and TRBJ1-2, with unresolved D. The CDR3 is 12 amino acids. Germline lookup yields CDR1 DFQATT and CDR2 SNEGSKA (reference sequence). Trimming left V 3 bases short and J 8 bases short, with 13 bases between. This chain's CDR3 is CSASGTEEGYTF. CDR3 DNA sequence: TGCAGTGCTAGTGGCACGGAGGAGGGCTACACCTTC.

This sequence joins TRBV2 and TRBJ1-2; weak D call: TRBD1 (5 bases). This CDR3 spans 13 amino acids. Germline V gene data show CDR1 as SNHLY and CDR2 as FYNNEI. V lost 7 bases to trimming and J lost 4 bases, with 13 bases between them. The CDR3 nucleotides read TGTGCCAGCAAGCCAGGGACTATCTATGGCTACACCTTC. Residues: CASKPGTIYGYTF.

The gene calls are TRBV5-1 and TRBJ2-1, with a tentative D call TRBD1 (5 bases). V lost 1 base and J 10 bases, leaving 15 bases between the germline ends. This CDR3 is built from 14 residues. Germline assignment: CDR1 SGHRS and CDR2 YFSETQ. The CDR3 protein is CASSLNPQGGEQFF. The CDR3, as DNA: TGCGCCAGCAGCTTGAACCCGCAGGGTGGCGAGCAGTTCTTC.

The rearrangement uses TRBV5-1 and TRBJ1-1; D is uncertain. Germline loops: CDR1 SGHRS, CDR2 YFSETQ. This CDR3 has 15 amino acids. Trimming shortened V by 0 bases and J by 1 base, and 10 bases separated the two germline ends. The DNA of the CDR3 is TGCGCCAGCAGCTTGGGTAGAGGGAAGAACACTGAAGCTTTCTTT. Amino acids: CASSLGRGKNTEAFF.

This clone was observed a single time. The gene calls are TRBV2 and TRBJ2-7; D remains unclear. This CDR3 contains 13 residues. The V gene's germline CDR1 is SNHLY and CDR2 FYNNEI. Trimming left V 6 bases short and J 12 bases short, with 21 bases between. CDR3 nucleotide sequence: TGTGCCAGCAGCACCCTTTACACTAAAGATGGGTACTTC. Translating it yields CASSTLYTKDGYF.

V is TRBV5-5 and J is TRBJ2-7; a possible D gene is TRBD1 (6 bases). The CDR3 sequence is 15 residues long. V was cut by 0 bases and J by 4 bases, with 14 bases left in between. Germline V gene lookup returns CDR1 SGHKS and CDR2 YYEKEE (reference sequence). CDR3 DNA sequence: TGTGCCAGCAGCTTGGTTGGGACAAGTAGGTACGAGCAGTACTTC. Residues: CASSLVGTSRYEQYF. Filled out from reference TRBV5-5 and TRBJ2-7, the complete variable domain reads DAGVTQSPTHLIKTRGQQVTLRCSPISGHKSVSWYQQVLGQGPQFIFQYYEKEERGRGNFPDRFSARQFPNYSSELNVNALLLGDSALYLCASSLVGTSRYEQYFGPGTRLTVT.

The chain links TRBV6-5 to TRBJ2-7; TRBD1 aligns across 10 bases. Germline values: CDR1 MNHEY, CDR2 SVGAGI. After removal of 6 bases from V and 2 bases from J, the junction contained 7 bases not matched to a gene. The CDR3 covers 15 residues. The CDR3 coding sequence is TGTGCCAGCAGAACCCCGGGACAGGGGACCTACGAGCAGTACTTC. Its protein is CASRTPGQGTYEQYF.

This sequence joins TRBV25-1 and TRBJ2-3; 10 nucleotides line up with TRBD1. The V and J ends lost 5 bases and 4 bases, in that order; junction bases with no gene match: 3. The CDR3 is 14 amino acids. Germline V gene sequence: CDR1 MGHDK, CDR2 SYGVNS. The CDR3 nucleotides are TGTGCCAGCAGTCTGACAGGGGGCGCAGATACGCAGTATTTT. It translates to CASSLTGGADTQYF.

The J gene is TRBJ2-1, the V gene TRBV30; 10 positions match TRBD2. Germline assignment: CDR1 GTSNPN and CDR2 SVGIG (reference sequence). The V and J ends lost 2 bases and 9 bases, in that order; junction bases with no gene match: 13. The CDR3 sequence is 16 residues long. The CDR3 loop is CAWSPAGGPLFGEQFF. For the CDR3, the DNA is TGTGCCTGGAGTCCAGCGGGAGGGCCATTGTTCGGTGAGCAGTTCTTC.

This clone was seen just once. This chain uses TRBV28 with TRBJ2-5; the match to TRBD1 covers 7 bases. The V gene's germline CDR1 is MDHEN and CDR2 SYDVKM. Trimming cost V 5 bases and J 0 bases; bases outside gene matches: 6. The CDR3 is 15 residues long. CDR3 coding DNA: TGTGCCAGCAGTGGAGTGGGACAGAACCAAGAGACCCAGTACTTC. It encodes CASSGVGQNQETQYF.

The gene calls are TRBV5-1 and TRBJ2-2, with 7 bases matching TRBD1. The CDR3 totals 14 residues. The germline CDR1 and CDR2 sequences are SGHRS and YFSETQ. V shed 0 bases, J shed 6 bases, and the junction held 2 bases outside the gene matches. The CDR3 protein is CASSLADRSGELFF. CDR3 nucleotide sequence: TGCGCCAGCAGCTTGGCGGACAGGTCCGGGGAGCTGTTTTTT.